These T cell receptor beta chains were read from a single sample in a study of shared clonotypes between healthy human individuals. The repertoire was sequenced with immunoSEQ multiplex PCR; TCRdb's copy has only in-frame clones and lacks some. This table holds around 350,000 clones, over 70% found once. The sequenced sample consisted of memory CD4+ T cells sorted from blood. The receptors come from a man aged 25 to 40 in good health. The CDR3 runs from the conserved cysteine through the conserved F or W. D genes are given only for firm matches. The size entry is marked missing in some rows and otherwise reads once, few, many or a size class.

J gene | D gene | V gene | clone size | CDR3 protein | CDR3 DNA
TRBJ2-7 | . | TRBV19 | . | CASSRQASYEQYF | TGTGCCAGTAGTAGACAGGCCTCCTACGAGCAGTACTTC
TRBJ2-5 | TRBD2 | TRBV10-2 | . | CASSESTRGLAGPQETQYF | TGCGCCAGCAGTGAGTCGACCCGGGGGCTAGCGGGACCCCAAGAGACCCAGTACTTC
TRBJ1-2 | . | TRBV28 | . | CASSIRGIAYGYTF | TGTGCCAGCAGTATACGGGGGATCGCCTATGGCTACACCTTC
TRBJ2-5 | . | TRBV5-1 | once | CASSLGRGSGETQYF | TGCGCCAGCAGCTTGGGACGAGGATCGGGAGAGACCCAGTACTTC
TRBJ1-2 | . | TRBV6-1 | . | CASSDFTGSTLGYTF | TGTGCCAGCAGTGACTTCACGGGGTCCACCTTAGGCTACACCTTC
TRBJ2-3 | TRBD2 | TRBV5-6 | . | CASSLGGGPLDTQYF | TGTGCCAGCAGCTTGGGGGGAGGGCCATTAGATACGCAGTATTTT
TRBJ2-1 | . | TRBV29-1 | . | CSVRPVWGASLNEQFF | TGCAGCGTCCGTCCCGTATGGGGGGCAAGTTTGAATGAGCAGTTCTTC
TRBJ2-7 | TRBD1 | TRBV5-4 | . | CASSYESGTGYEQYF | TGTGCCAGCAGCTACGAGTCCGGGACAGGATACGAGCAGTACTTC
TRBJ2-7 | TRBD2 | TRBV9 | . | CASFPSGLKIYTYEQYF | TGTGCCAGCTTCCCTAGCGGACTAAAGATTTATACCTACGAGCAGTACTTC
TRBJ1-2 | . | TRBV2 | . | CASSPRTSNYGYTF | TGTGCCAGCAGCCCAAGGACATCTAACTATGGCTACACCTTC
TRBJ2-1 | . | TRBV10-1 | . | CASSTRGGEQFF | TGCGCCAGCAGCACCCGGGGTGGTGAGCAGTTCTTC
TRBJ1-2 | . | TRBV2 | . | CASKEQGNGYTF | TGTGCCAGCAAGGAACAGGGAAACGGCTACACCTTC
TRBJ2-7 | . | TRBV6-6 | . | CASSSGAQVEQYF | TGTGCCAGCAGTTCAGGGGCGCAGGTCGAGCAGTACTTC
TRBJ2-5 | . | TRBV2 | . | CASRDTGTLRETQYF | TGTGCCAGCAGGGACACCGGGACCCTAAGAGAGACCCAGTACTTC
TRBJ2-7 | . | TRBV11-2 | . | CASSGTALEQYF | TGTGCCAGCAGCGGGACGGCGCTTGAGCAGTACTTC
TRBJ2-1 | . | TRBV14 | . | CASSQVQGRYNEQFF | TGTGCCAGCAGCCAAGTTCAGGGGAGATACAATGAGCAGTTCTTC
TRBJ2-7 | TRBD2 | TRBV7-8 | many | CASSSRGGTLGYEQYF | TGTGCCAGCAGCTCCCGGGGGGGGACACTTGGCTACGAGCAGTACTTC
TRBJ2-1 | . | TRBV4-3 | few | CASSQDPPALGYSAYNEQFF | TGCGCCAGCAGCCAAGATCCGCCAGCCCTGGGATATAGCGCCTACAATGAGCAGTTCTTC
TRBJ2-5 | . | TRBV28 | . | CAAGETVQETQYF | TGTGCCGCCGGGGAGACAGTCCAAGAGACCCAGTACTTC
TRBJ1-2 | . | TRBV6-5 | . | CASSHQARGLDGYTF | TGTGCCAGCAGTCACCAGGCCCGGGGACTGGATGGCTACACCTTC
TRBJ2-7 | . | TRBV27 | once | CASSDRFGYEQYF | TGTGCCAGCAGTGACAGGTTTGGCTACGAGCAGTACTTC
TRBJ1-5 | TRBD1 | TRBV6-5 | . | CASSPTGANQPQHF | TGTGCCAGCAGCCCAACAGGGGCCAATCAGCCCCAGCATTTT
TRBJ1-3 | . | TRBV5-1 | . | CASSRTGVAAGNTIYF | TGCGCCAGCAGCCGGACGGGGGTTGCGGCGGGAAACACCATATATTTT
TRBJ2-1 | . | TRBV11-2 | . | CASSKGLLDYNEQFF | TGTGCCAGCAGCAAAGGACTATTGGACTACAATGAGCAGTTCTTC
TRBJ2-7 | . | TRBV27 | few | CASSLNRDSYEQYF | TGTGCCAGCAGTTTGAATCGGGACTCCTACGAGCAGTACTTC
TRBJ1-1 | . | TRBV28 | many | CAILGQRDTEAFF | TGTGCCATACTAGGGCAGCGGGACACTGAAGCTTTCTTT
TRBJ2-6 | . | TRBV18 | . | CASLGFGGANVLTF | TGTGCCAGCCTCGGGTTCGGTGGGGCCAACGTCCTGACTTTC
TRBJ2-1 | . | TRBV7-2 | once | CASSPVSRSNEQFF | TGTGCCAGCAGCCCAGTGTCTCGGAGCAATGAGCAGTTCTTC
TRBJ2-7 | . | TRBV6-6 | . | CASSLPSSQIYEQYF | TGTGCCAGCAGTTTACCCAGCTCCCAAATCTACGAGCAGTACTTC
TRBJ2-1 | TRBD1 | TRBV4-1 | . | CASSHGQGFSYNEQFF | TGCGCCAGCAGCCATGGACAGGGGTTCTCCTACAATGAGCAGTTCTTC
TRBJ1-4 | TRBD1 | TRBV4-3 | . | CASSQDVETGDPYLEKLFF | TGCGCCAGCAGCCAAGATGTGGAGACAGGGGACCCGTACCTTGAAAAACTGTTTTTT